A single sample is the source of the 3 T cell receptor beta chains below, sequenced in a study of post-analysis software for immune sequencing data. What these receptors recognize is not known. General study points: The five TRBV segments detected at higher frequency in patients than in controls included TRBV5-6, TRBV5-1 and TRBV20-1.

Unique molecular identifiers tagged the TCR beta cDNA libraries. Using its own MiXCR run on the PCR reads, TCRdb lists one record per CDR3 protein. This sample has under 200,000 distinct CDR3 sequences; 25% to 35% occur once, and the top ten carry about 3.7%. The specimen was blood. The receptors originated from a girl younger than 18 with multiple sclerosis.

This clonotype was counted at least ten times. The J gene is TRBJ2-5, the V gene TRBV5-1; possibly TRBD1 for D (8 bases). V lost 4 bases to trimming and J lost 6 bases, with 19 bases between them. This CDR3 is built from 15 residues. CDR1 is SGHRS and CDR2 is YFSETQ in the germline V gene. The CDR3 protein is CASSIDRGGGKTQYF. In DNA form, the CDR3 reads TGCGCCAGCAGCATAGACAGGGGCGGGGGTAAGACCCAGTACTTC.

The table lists this clonotype with a few counts. This clone may be a read error of a much larger clone one base away. The chain joins TRBV4-1 to TRBJ2-2; the D gene is possibly TRBD2 (5 bases). CDR1 MGHRA and CDR2 YSYEKL come from the germline V gene. This CDR3 contains 14 residues. The CDR3 coding sequence is TGCGCCAGCAGCGGCCCCCTGGGCACCGGGGAGCGGTTTTTT. Translation gives CASSGPLGTGERFF.

Regarding this clonotype: This may be a read error: a much more frequent sequence differs by one nucleotide. As the CDR3 is not closed by the conserved phenylalanine or tryptophan, this likely results from a read error. J is TRBJ1-6 and V is TRBV6-5, with a weak D call TRBD1 (6 bases). This CDR3 spans 15 amino acids. The germline V and J ends were trimmed by 0 bases and 9 bases, with 12 bases remaining between them. From germline, CDR1 is MNHEY and CDR2 SVGAGI. The CDR3 DNA follows: TGTGCCAGCAGTTACTCGAGAGGCAGGGGTTCACCCCTCCACATT. This sequence encodes CASSYSRGRGSPLHI.